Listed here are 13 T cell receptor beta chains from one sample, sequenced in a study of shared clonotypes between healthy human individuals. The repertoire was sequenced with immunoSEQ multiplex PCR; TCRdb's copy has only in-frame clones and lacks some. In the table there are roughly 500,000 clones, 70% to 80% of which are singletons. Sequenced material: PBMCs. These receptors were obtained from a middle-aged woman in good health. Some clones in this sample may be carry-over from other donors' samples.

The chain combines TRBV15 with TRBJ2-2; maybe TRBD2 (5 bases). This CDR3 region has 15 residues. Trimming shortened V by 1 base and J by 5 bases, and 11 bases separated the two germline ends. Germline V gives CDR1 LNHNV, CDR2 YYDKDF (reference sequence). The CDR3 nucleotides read TGTGCCACCAGCAGAGGCGTGAGAGGGACCGGGGAGCTGTTTTTT. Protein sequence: CATSRGVRGTGELFF.

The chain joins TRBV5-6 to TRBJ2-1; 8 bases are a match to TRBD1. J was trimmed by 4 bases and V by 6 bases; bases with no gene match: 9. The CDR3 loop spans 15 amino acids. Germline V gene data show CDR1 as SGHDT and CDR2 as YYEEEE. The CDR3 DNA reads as TGTGCCAGCACCACAAAAGGACAGGGTTACAATGAGCAGTTCTTC. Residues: CASTTKGQGYNEQFF.

CDR3 loop: CASSSAGGSGATQETQYF. Here the CDR3 DNA reads TGTGCCAGCAGCTCCGCAGGGGGTAGCGGGGCGACCCAAGAGACCCAGTACTTC. This chain links TRBV28 with TRBJ2-5; a weak D match, TRBD2 (8 bases). Germline V gene data show CDR1 as MDHEN and CDR2 as SYDVKM. The CDR3 is 18 amino acids. V shed 6 bases and J shed 1 base, with 24 bases lying between them.

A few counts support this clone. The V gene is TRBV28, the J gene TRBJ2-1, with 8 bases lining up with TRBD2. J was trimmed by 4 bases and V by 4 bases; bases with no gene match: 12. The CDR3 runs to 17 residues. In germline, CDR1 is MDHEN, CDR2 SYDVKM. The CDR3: CASSSGRGSGKYNEQFF. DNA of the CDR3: TGTGCCAGCAGTTCGGGTCGGGGTAGCGGGAAATACAATGAGCAGTTCTTC.

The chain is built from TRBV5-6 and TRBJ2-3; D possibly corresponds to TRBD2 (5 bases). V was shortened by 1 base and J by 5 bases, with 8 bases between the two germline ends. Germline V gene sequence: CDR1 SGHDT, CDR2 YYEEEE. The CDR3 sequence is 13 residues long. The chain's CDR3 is CASSLRGIDTQYF. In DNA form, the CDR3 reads TGTGCCAGCAGCTTGAGAGGGATAGATACGCAGTATTTT.

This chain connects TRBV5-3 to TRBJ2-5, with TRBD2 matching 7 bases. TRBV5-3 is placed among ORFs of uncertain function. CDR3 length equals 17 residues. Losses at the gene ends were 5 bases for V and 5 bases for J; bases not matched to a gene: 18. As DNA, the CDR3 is TGTGCCAGAAGGTTAAGGGAGGGGATGTTCGAGAAGGAGACCCAGTACTTC. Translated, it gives CARRLREGMFEKETQYF.

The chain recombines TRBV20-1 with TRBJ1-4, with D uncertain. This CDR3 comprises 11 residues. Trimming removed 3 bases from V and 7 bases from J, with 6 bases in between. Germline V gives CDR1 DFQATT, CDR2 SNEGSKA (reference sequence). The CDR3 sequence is CSASRFEKLFF. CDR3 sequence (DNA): TGCAGTGCTAGTCGTTTTGAAAAACTGTTTTTT.

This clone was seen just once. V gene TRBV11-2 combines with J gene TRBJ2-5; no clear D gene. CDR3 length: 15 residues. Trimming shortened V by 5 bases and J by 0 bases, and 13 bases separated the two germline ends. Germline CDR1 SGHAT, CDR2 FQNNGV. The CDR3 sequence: CASSPFAAYQETQYF. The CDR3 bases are TGTGCCAGCAGCCCCTTTGCGGCGTACCAAGAGACCCAGTACTTC.

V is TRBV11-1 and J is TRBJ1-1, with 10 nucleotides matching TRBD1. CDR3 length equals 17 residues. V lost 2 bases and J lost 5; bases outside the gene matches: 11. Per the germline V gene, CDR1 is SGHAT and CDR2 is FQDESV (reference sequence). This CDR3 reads CASSLYGPGQGRTEAFF. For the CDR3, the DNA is TGTGCCAGCAGCTTATACGGTCCGGGACAGGGGCGTACTGAAGCTTTCTTT.

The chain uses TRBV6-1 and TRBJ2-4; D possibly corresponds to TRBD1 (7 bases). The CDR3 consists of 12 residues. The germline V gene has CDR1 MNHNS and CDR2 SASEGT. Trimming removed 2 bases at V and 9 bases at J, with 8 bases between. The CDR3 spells CASSEQGGIQYF. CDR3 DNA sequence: TGTGCCAGCAGTGAACAGGGGGGCATTCAGTACTTC.

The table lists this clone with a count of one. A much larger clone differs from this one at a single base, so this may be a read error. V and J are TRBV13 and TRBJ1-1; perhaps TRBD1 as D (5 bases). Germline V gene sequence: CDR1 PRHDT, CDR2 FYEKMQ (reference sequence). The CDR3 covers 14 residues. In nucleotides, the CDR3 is TGTGCCAGCAGCTTAGGCAGGGCTGGCACTGAAGCTCTCTTT. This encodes CASSLGRAGTEALF.

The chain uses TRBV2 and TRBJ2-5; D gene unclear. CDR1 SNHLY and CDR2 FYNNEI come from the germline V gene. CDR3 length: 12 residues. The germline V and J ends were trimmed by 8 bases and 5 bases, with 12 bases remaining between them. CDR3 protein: CASFLVRETQYF. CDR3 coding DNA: TGTGCCAGCTTTCTAGTAAGGGAGACCCAGTACTTC. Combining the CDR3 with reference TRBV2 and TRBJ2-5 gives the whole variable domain EPEVTQTPSHQVTQMGQEVILRCVPISNHLYFYWYRQILGQKVEFLVSFYNNEISEKSEIFDDQFSVERPDGSNFTLKIRSTKLEDSAMYFCASFLVRETQYFGPGTRLLVL.

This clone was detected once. CDR3 in DNA: TGTGCCAGCAGTAACAGGGCCTACGAGCAGTACTTC. Residues: CASSNRAYEQYF. The V gene is TRBV2, the J gene TRBJ2-7, with D possibly being TRBD1 (6 bases). CDR3 length: 12 residues. Trimming left V 5 bases short and J 2 bases short, with 7 bases between. Germline CDR1 is SNHLY and CDR2 is FYNNEI.